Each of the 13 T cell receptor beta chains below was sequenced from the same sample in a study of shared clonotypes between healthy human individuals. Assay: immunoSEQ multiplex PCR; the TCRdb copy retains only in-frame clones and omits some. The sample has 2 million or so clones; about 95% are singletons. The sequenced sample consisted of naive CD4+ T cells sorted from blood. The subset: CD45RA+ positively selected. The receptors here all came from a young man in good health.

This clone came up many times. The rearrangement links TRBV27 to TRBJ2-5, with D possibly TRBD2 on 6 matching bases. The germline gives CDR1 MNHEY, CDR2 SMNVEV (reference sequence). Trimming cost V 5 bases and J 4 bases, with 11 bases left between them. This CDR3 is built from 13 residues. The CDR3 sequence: CASSPWRGETQYF. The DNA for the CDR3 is TGTGCCAGCAGTCCCTGGAGGGGAGAGACCCAGTACTTC.

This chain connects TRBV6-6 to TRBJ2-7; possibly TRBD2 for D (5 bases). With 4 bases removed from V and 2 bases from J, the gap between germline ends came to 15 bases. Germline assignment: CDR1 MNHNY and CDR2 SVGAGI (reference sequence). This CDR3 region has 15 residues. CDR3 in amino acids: CASSSRGALPYEQYF. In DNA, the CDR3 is TGTGCCAGCAGTTCACGGGGAGCCCTCCCCTACGAGCAGTACTTC.

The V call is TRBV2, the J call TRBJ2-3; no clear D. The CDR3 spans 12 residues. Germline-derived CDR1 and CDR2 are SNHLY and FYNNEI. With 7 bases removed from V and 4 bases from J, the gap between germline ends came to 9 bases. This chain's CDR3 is CASTRTSDTQYF. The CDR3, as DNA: TGTGCCAGCACTCGGACCTCAGATACGCAGTATTTT.

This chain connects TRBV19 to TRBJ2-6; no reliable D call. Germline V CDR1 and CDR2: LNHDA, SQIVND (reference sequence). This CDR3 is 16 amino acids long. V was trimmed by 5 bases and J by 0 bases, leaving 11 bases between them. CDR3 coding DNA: TGTGCCAGTAGTGTAAGACTCGTCTCTGGGGCCAACGTCCTGACTTTC. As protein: CASSVRLVSGANVLTF.

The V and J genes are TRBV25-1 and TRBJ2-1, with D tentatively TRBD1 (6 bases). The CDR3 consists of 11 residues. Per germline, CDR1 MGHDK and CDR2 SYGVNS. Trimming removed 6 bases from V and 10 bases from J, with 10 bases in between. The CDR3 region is CASRQGAEQFF. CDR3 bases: TGTGCCAGCAGACAGGGTGCCGAGCAGTTCTTC.

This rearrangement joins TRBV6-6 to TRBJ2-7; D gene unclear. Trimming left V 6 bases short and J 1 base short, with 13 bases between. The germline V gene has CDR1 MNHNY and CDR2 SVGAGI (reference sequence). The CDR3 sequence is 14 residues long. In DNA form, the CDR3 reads TGTGCCAGCAGCGAAAGTCGGCCGTCCTACGAGCAGTACTTC. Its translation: CASSESRPSYEQYF.

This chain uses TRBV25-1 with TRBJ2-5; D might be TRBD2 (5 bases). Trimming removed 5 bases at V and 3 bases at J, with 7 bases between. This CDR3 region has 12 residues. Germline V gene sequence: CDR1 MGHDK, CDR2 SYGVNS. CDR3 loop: CASSPGEETQYF. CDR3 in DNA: TGTGCCAGCAGTCCCGGGGAAGAGACCCAGTACTTC.

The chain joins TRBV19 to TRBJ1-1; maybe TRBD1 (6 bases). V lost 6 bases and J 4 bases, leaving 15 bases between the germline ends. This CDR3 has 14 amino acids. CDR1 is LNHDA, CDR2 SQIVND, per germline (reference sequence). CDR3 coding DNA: TGTGCCAGTAGAGGGGGGAGCGAAACCACTGAAGCTTTCTTT. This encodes CASRGGSETTEAFF.

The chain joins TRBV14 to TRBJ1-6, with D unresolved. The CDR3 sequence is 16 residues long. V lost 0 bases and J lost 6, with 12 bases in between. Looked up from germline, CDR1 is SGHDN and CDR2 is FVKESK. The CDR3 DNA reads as TGTGCCAGCAGCCAAGACCGGAACAGCCCTAATTCACCCCTCCACTTT. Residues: CASSQDRNSPNSPLHF.

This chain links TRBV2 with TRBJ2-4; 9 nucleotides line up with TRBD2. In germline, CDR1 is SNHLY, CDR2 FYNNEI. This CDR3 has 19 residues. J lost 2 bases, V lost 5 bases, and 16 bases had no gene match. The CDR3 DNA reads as TGTGCCAGCAGTCCGGAGCGGCTAGCGGGGAACCTTACCAAAAACATTCAGTACTTC. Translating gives CASSPERLAGNLTKNIQYF.

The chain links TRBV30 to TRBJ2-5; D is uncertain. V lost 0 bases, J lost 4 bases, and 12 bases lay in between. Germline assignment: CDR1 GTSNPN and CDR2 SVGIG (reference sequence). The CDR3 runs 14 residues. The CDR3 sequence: CAWSVQTLRETQYF. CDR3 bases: TGTGCCTGGAGTGTACAGACATTAAGAGAGACCCAGTACTTC.

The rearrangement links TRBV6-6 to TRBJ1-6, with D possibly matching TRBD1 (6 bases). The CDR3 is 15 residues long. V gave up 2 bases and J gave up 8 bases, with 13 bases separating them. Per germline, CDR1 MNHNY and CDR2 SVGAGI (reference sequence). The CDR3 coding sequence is TGTGCCAGCAGTTACGGGCAGGGGTTGGATTCACCCCTCCACTTT. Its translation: CASSYGQGLDSPLHF.

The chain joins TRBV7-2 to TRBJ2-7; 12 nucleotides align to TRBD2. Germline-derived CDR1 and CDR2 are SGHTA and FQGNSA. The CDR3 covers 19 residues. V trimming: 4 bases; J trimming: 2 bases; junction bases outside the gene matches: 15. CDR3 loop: CASSSPLAGGSIFTYEQYF. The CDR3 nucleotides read TGTGCCAGCAGCTCGCCTCTAGCGGGAGGGTCGATATTCACCTACGAGCAGTACTTC.